Below, 24 T cell receptor beta chains from the same sample are listed, as sequenced in a study of OX40 agonist ivuxolimab in advanced cancers. The repertoire was sequenced with immunoSEQ multiplex PCR; TCRdb's copy has only in-frame clones and lacks some. The sample yields 50,000 to 65,000 clones, approximately 83% seen once. The material sequenced was CD4+ or CD8+ T cells sorted from blood, taken in a trial of the OX40 agonist ivuxolimab. These receptor sequences come from an adult with an advanced solid tumor such as melanoma, head and neck, liver or kidney cancer.

The rearrangement joins TRBV15 to TRBJ1-2; a possible D gene is TRBD1 (5 bases). The CDR3 is 13 residues long. With 5 bases removed from V and 8 bases from J, the gap between germline ends came to 15 bases. The germline gives CDR1 LNHNV, CDR2 YYDKDF (reference sequence). The DNA for the CDR3 is TGTGCCACCAGCCGCACGGGGGTCGGAGGCTACACCTTC. Translated: CATSRTGVGGYTF.

The table lists this clone with a few counts. The V and J genes are TRBV28 and TRBJ1-5; D gene ambiguous. Germline V lookup: CDR1 MDHEN, CDR2 SYDVKM. With 7 bases removed from V and 0 bases from J, the gap between germline ends came to 13 bases. The CDR3 contains 15 residues. CDR3 coding DNA: TGTGCCAGCATCTTGGACGGGTATAGCAATCAGCCCCAGCATTTT. Translated: CASILDGYSNQPQHF.

The rearrangement joins TRBV2 to TRBJ1-1; D possibly corresponds to TRBD1 (6 bases). Germline CDR1 SNHLY, CDR2 FYNNEI. CDR3 length: 13 residues. Trimming took off 10 bases at V and 1 base at J, with 13 bases between the two ends. The CDR3 protein is CATGQQANTEAFF. The CDR3 DNA reads as TGTGCCACCGGACAGCAAGCGAACACTGAAGCTTTCTTT.

This chain joins TRBV5-6 and TRBJ2-7; no clear D gene. V was cut by 3 bases and J by 2 bases, with 9 bases left in between. Germline V gene lookup returns CDR1 SGHDT and CDR2 YYEEEE. The CDR3 consists of 13 residues. CDR3 residues: CASSSQAAYEQYF. In DNA, the CDR3 is TGTGCCAGCAGCTCCCAGGCTGCCTACGAGCAGTACTTC.

J is TRBJ2-3 and V is TRBV6-1; a weak D match, TRBD2 (6 bases). The CDR3 runs 14 residues. Trimming shortened V by 1 base and J by 11 bases, and 16 bases separated the two germline ends. The V gene's germline CDR1 is MNHNS and CDR2 SASEGT. CDR3 amino acids: CASSEDGLARRQYF. The CDR3 DNA reads TGTGCCAGCAGTGAAGATGGGCTAGCGAGAAGGCAGTATTTT.

Written as DNA, the CDR3 is TGTGCCAGCAGTTTATCAATGGGGTCTAGGGGTGAAGCTTTCTTT. It specifies CASSLSMGSRGEAFF. V is TRBV28 and J is TRBJ1-1; possible D gene TRBD1, 5 bases. Germline V CDR1 and CDR2: MDHEN, SYDVKM. The CDR3 length is 15 residues. V was trimmed by 1 base and J by 7 bases, leaving 16 bases between them.

V and J are TRBV6-5 and TRBJ2-7; the match to TRBD2 covers 7 bases. This CDR3 contains 14 residues. Germline V gene sequence: CDR1 MNHEY, CDR2 SVGAGI. The ends lost 5 bases at V and 3 bases at J; junction bases unmatched: 7. CDR3 DNA: TGTGCCAGCAGTAAACGGGGGGTTAGCTACGAGCAGTACTTC. As protein: CASSKRGVSYEQYF.

V is TRBV5-6 and J is TRBJ2-7, with a weak D call TRBD2 (6 bases). The CDR3 is made up of 15 amino acids. CDR1 SGHDT and CDR2 YYEEEE come from the germline V gene. Trimming took 4 bases from V and 6 from J, leaving 20 bases between them. CDR3 DNA: TGTGCCAGCAGCAACCTAGGACGGGGGTCCGGCGAGCAGTACTTC. It encodes CASSNLGRGSGEQYF.

This chain uses TRBV5-1 with TRBJ2-3, with 11 bases aligning to TRBD2. The CDR3 is 16 amino acids. The germline gives CDR1 SGHRS, CDR2 YFSETQ. V was pared by 4 bases and J by 5 bases, with 9 bases of the junction left unmatched. CDR3 amino acids: CASSPQIAGGQDTQYF. The CDR3 bases are TGCGCCAGCAGCCCGCAGATAGCGGGAGGGCAAGATACGCAGTATTTT.

The rearrangement links TRBV5-4 to TRBJ2-1; 8 bases agree with TRBD2. Trimming at V came to 0 bases and at J to 5 bases, leaving 7 bases not matched to a gene. The germline V gene encodes CDR1 SGHNT and CDR2 YYREEE (reference sequence). The CDR3 is 16 amino acids. In DNA form, the CDR3 reads TGTGCCAGCAGCTTGGTGGGTAGCGGGATTAACAATGAGCAGTTCTTC. Amino acid sequence: CASSLVGSGINNEQFF. Variable domain in full (rest from reference TRBV5-4 and TRBJ2-1): ETGVTQSPTHLIKTRGQQVTLRCSSQSGHNTVSWYQQALGQGPQFIFQYYREEENGRGNFPPRFSGLQFPNYSSELNVNALELDDSALYLCASSLVGSGINNEQFFGPGTRLTVL.

The CDR3 sequence: CASSLEGRTEAFF. The CDR3 bases are TGTGCCAGCAGTTTAGAGGGGCGCACTGAAGCTTTCTTT. This rearrangement joins TRBV27 to TRBJ1-1; the D gene is possibly TRBD1 (5 bases). Trimming stripped 2 bases from V and 4 bases from J, with 8 bases between. The CDR3 is 13 amino acids. The germline V gene encodes CDR1 MNHEY and CDR2 SMNVEV (reference sequence).

CDR3 DNA sequence: TGTGCCAGCAGTGGGGACAGGGTAGCCTACGAGCAGTACTTC. Translation: CASSGDRVAYEQYF. This rearrangement joins TRBV6-1 to TRBJ2-7, with TRBD1 matching over 9 bases. Germline CDR1 and CDR2: MNHNS and SASEGT. V shed 4 bases and J 2 bases; nucleotides not matched to a gene: 3. The CDR3 loop spans 14 amino acids.

The V gene is TRBV2, the J gene TRBJ2-2; tentatively, D is TRBD1 or TRBD2 (6 bases each). From germline, CDR1 is SNHLY and CDR2 FYNNEI. The CDR3 has 13 amino acids. V was shortened by 6 bases and J by 7 bases, with 12 bases between the two germline ends. CDR3 nucleotide sequence: TGTGCCAGCAGAGGGGGGAGAAGCGGGGAGCTGTTTTTT. It encodes CASRGGRSGELFF.

V is TRBV29-1 and J is TRBJ2-5; tentative D call: TRBD2 (7 bases). There are 12 residues in the CDR3. V was shortened by 5 bases and J by 4 bases, with 11 bases between the two germline ends. CDR1 is SQVTM, CDR2 ANQGSEA, per germline. CDR3 DNA sequence: TGCAGCGTTCGGGGGGCCGCAGAGACCCAGTACTTC. Residues: CSVRGAAETQYF.

The chain is built from TRBV19 and TRBJ1-1; the D gene is possibly TRBD1 (5 bases). The CDR3 totals 13 residues. The V gene's germline CDR1 is LNHDA and CDR2 SQIVND (reference sequence). With 6 bases removed from V and 1 base from J, the gap between germline ends came to 9 bases. The CDR3 nucleotides read TGTGCCAGTAGGACGACAGAGAACACTGAAGCTTTCTTT. The encoded protein is CASRTTENTEAFF.

The chain employs TRBV28 and TRBJ1-1; weak D call: TRBD1 (5 bases). The CDR3 loop spans 14 amino acids. Germline V gene data show CDR1 as MDHEN and CDR2 as SYDVKM. Trimming removed 3 bases from V and 2 bases from J, with 10 bases in between. CDR3 coding DNA: TGTGCCAGCAGTTTGTTACAGGTAAACACTGAAGCTTTCTTT. It encodes CASSLLQVNTEAFF.

The chain is built from TRBV2 and TRBJ1-2; 8 nucleotides match TRBD1. Germline CDR1 is SNHLY and CDR2 is FYNNEI. Trimming cost V 5 bases and J 4 bases; bases outside gene matches: 6. The CDR3 has 14 residues. The CDR3 is CASSPRTGTYGYTF. The CDR3 DNA sequence: TGTGCCAGCAGTCCCCGGACAGGGACCTATGGCTACACCTTC.

CDR3 in DNA: TGTGCCAGTACCCCCCCGGGCACCGGGGAGCTGTTTTTT. This gives the protein CASTPPGTGELFF. This chain connects TRBV19 to TRBJ2-2; D remains ambiguous. Germline V gives CDR1 LNHDA, CDR2 SQIVND (reference sequence). The CDR3 has 13 residues. V was pared by 7 bases and J by 4 bases, with 10 bases between.

In its sample, this clone was seen a few times. The V and J genes are TRBV7-2 and TRBJ1-1, with 9 bases matching TRBD1. Germline trimming cut 4 bases from V and 10 bases from J; bases unmatched to any gene: 10. CDR3 size: 14 residues. Looked up from germline, CDR1 is SGHTA and CDR2 is FQGNSA. CDR3 coding DNA: TGTGCCAGCAGCTCAGAGCCGGGACAGGGACGAGCTTTCTTT. It is translated as CASSSEPGQGRAFF.

V gene TRBV28 combines with J gene TRBJ2-1; 13 nucleotides agree with TRBD2. The CDR3 sequence is 19 residues long. V shed 2 bases, J shed 0 bases, and the junction held 7 bases outside the gene matches. Germline-derived CDR1 and CDR2 are MDHEN and SYDVKM. The CDR3 sequence is CASSLLGTSGDNSYNEQFF. The CDR3 DNA reads as TGTGCCAGCAGTTTACTCGGGACTAGCGGGGATAACTCCTACAATGAGCAGTTCTTC.

J is TRBJ2-7 and V is TRBV29-1, with a weak D call TRBD1 (5 bases). Trimming took 1 base from V and 5 from J, leaving 6 bases between them. The CDR3 sequence is 11 residues long. Germline loops: CDR1 SQVTM, CDR2 ANQGSEA. The CDR3 loop is CSVEGGDEQYF. In DNA form, the CDR3 reads TGCAGCGTTGAAGGGGGCGACGAGCAGTACTTC.

The V gene is TRBV23-1, the J gene TRBJ2-1, with 8 bases aligning to TRBD1. TRBV23-1 is sorted into the ORF group, with uncertain function. The CDR3 runs to 16 residues. Trimming at V came to 1 base and at J to 2 bases, leaving 4 bases not matched to a gene. CDR3 DNA: TGCGCCAGCAGTCAATTAGGCAGGGGGCCCTACAATGAGCAGTTCTTC. Translated: CASSQLGRGPYNEQFF.

The CDR3 nucleotides read TGTGCCAGCAGCTTAATTGTGGACAATGAGCAGTTCTTC. This codes for CASSLIVDNEQFF. The rearrangement uses TRBV7-3 and TRBJ2-1; D gene unclear. With 1 base removed from V and 5 bases from J, the gap between germline ends came to 6 bases. The CDR3 covers 13 residues. Germline values: CDR1 SGHTA, CDR2 FQGTGA.

The rearrangement uses TRBV9 and TRBJ2-7; the D gene is possibly TRBD2 (5 bases). V dropped 0 bases and J dropped 4 bases, with 14 bases sitting between them. The CDR3 covers 15 residues. In germline, CDR1 is SGDLS, CDR2 YYNGEE. The CDR3 region has the DNA TGTGCCAGCAGCGTAGCGGCGGGTACACCATACGAGCAGTACTTC. Its protein product is CASSVAAGTPYEQYF.